This TCR beta chain is drawn from a study of T cells in Graves' hyperthyroidism and ophthalmopathy. General study results and limits: Median prediction lead before ophthalmopathy onset was roughly 6 months with the model. Expanded thyroid clonotypes (above 0.001) were mostly also found in blood.

The source material, RNA transcripts, was used to amplify TCR beta CDR3 regions. HTBI primers were employed in a first-round RT-PCR of the TCR CDR3. TCRdb re-analysed the multiplex PCR reads in MiXCR, keeping a single row per CDR3 protein. The sample consists of around 300,000 distinct CDR3 sequences, less than 15% of them appearing once. Comments on this clonotype: The target antigen is unknown. A read error may explain this, as a much larger clone is one base away.

Germline CDR1 KGHDR, CDR2 SFDVKD. CDR3 length: 15 residues. Each patient was aged 18 to 65 and had newly diagnosed hyperthyroidism of under 2 months' duration. At first hyperthyroidism diagnosis, before any ophthalmopathy symptoms, the blood sample was collected. The sequence was collected from a woman aged 25-40 years with Graves' hyperthyroidism that later progressed to Graves' ophthalmopathy. V gene TRBV24-1 combines with J gene TRBJ2-5; possible D gene TRBD2, 6 bases. The sequencing input was blood. The CDR3 spells CATAREAVQSGTQCF. CDR3 in DNA: TGTGCCACCGCGAGGGAGGCCGTCCAATCCGGGACCCAGTGCTTC.